This TCR beta chain was identified in a study of T-cell reconstitution after alpha-beta-depleted transplantation in children. A library of TCRbeta sequences, prepared with unique molecular identifiers, was generated. TCRdb processed the PCR reads anew with MiXCR; each CDR3 protein has one entry. The profile shows a few hundred thousand distinct CDR3 sequences, roughly 10% of them singletons. The table lists this clonotype with many counts. CDR3 length equals 13 residues. Germline V gene data show CDR1 as SGHVS and CDR2 as FNYEAQ. V lost 5 bases, J lost 0 bases, and 7 bases lay in between. Here the sequenced sample was PBMCs from the stem cell graft donor, taken from the stem cell graft. The sequence came from a human donor who donated a stem cell graft to a child with acute lymphoblastic leukemia. The chain has TRBV7-6 and TRBJ1-2; no clear D gene. The CDR3 nucleotides are TGTGCCAGCAGCCGTGATACTAACTATGGCTACACCTTC. Amino acids: CASSRDTNYGYTF.